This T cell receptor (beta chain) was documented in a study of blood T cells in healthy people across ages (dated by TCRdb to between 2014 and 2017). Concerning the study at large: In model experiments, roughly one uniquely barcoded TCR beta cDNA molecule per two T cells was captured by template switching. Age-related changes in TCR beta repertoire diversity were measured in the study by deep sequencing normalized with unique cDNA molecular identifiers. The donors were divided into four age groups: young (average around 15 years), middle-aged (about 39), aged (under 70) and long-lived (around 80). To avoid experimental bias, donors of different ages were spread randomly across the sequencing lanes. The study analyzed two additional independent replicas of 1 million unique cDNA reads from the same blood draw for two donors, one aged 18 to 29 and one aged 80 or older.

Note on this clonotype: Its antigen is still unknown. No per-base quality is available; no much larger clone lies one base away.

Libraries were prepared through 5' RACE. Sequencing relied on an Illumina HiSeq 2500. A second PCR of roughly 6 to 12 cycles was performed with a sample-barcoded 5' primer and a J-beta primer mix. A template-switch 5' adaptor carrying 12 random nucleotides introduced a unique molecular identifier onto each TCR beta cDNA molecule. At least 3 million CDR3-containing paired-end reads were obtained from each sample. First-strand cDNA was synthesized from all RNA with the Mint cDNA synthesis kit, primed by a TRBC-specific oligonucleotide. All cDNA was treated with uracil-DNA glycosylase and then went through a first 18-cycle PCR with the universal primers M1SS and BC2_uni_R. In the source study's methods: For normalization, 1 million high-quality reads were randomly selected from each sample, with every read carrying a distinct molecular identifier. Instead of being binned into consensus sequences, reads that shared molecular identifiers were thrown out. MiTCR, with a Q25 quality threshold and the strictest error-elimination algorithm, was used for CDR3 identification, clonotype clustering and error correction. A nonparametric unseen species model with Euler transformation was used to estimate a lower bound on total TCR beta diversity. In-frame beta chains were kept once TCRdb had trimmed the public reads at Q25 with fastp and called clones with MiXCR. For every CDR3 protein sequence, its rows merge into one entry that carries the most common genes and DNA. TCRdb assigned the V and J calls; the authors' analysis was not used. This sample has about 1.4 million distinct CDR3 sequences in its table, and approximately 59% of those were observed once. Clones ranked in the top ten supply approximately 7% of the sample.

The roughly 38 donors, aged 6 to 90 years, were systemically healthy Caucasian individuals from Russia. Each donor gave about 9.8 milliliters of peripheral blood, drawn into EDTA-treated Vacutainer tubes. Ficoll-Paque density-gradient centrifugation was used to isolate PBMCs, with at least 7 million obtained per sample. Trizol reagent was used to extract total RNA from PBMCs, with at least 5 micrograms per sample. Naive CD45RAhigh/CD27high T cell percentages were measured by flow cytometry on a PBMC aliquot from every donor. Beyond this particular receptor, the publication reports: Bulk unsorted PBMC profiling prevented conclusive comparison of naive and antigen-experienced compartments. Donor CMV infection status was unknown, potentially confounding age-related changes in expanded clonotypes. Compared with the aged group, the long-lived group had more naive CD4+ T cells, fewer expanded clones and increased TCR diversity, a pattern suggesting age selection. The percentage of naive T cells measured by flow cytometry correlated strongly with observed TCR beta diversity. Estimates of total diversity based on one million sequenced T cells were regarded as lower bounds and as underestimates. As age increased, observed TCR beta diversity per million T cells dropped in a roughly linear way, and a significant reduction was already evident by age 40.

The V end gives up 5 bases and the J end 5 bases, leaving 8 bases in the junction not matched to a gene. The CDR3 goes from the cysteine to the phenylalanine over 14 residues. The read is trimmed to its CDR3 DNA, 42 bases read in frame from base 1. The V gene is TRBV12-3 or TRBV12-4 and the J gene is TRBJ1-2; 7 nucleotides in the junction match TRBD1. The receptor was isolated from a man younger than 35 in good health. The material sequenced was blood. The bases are TGTGCCAGCAGTCCAGGGACAGATGCTTATGGCTACACCTTC. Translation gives CASSPGTDAYGYTF.